The clone carrying this T cell receptor (beta chain) was seen at least ten times. Its antigen remains unknown. The library came from three nested PCR rounds adapted from ARM-PCR protocols. In TCRdb, the multiplex PCR reads were re-called with MiXCR into one record per CDR3 protein. The sample has roughly 150,000 distinct CDR3 sequences, around 66% seen once; the top ten hold about 20%. These data come from a study of tumor and adjacent non-tumor tissue in lung cancer. Overall study context: Aged about 31 to 80 years, patients included under 13 men and 4 to 6 women with stage I to III disease. Samples averaged roughly 4.2 million productive TCRbeta reads each. Whole-study findings and limits: Normal lung showed higher cumulative top 100 clone frequency than tumor. Patients with more diverse tumor TCRs had worse survival.

This CDR3 has 15 amino acids. Germline CDR1 and CDR2: SGHNT and YENEEA. V lost 5 bases and J 0 bases, leaving 10 bases between the germline ends. The template was RNA from unsorted bulk tissue. The TCR originated in a man in his sixties with small cell lung cancer. The chain is built from TRBV11-3 and TRBJ2-2; D gene ambiguous. The sample was lung tumor tissue. The CDR3 reads CASSIKLANTGELFF. CDR3 nucleotide sequence: TGTGCCAGCAGCATAAAGCTTGCGAACACCGGGGAGCTGTTTTTT.